The next 17 T cell receptor beta chains were all read from a single sample in a study of blood T cells in healthy people across ages. Combining a sample-barcoded 5' primer with a J-beta primer mix, a second PCR ran for 7 to 11 cycles. TCRdb re-analysed the 5' RACE reads in MiXCR, keeping a single row per CDR3 protein. The sample consists of just under 550,000 distinct CDR3 sequences, less than 25% of them appearing once. These data also featured in a second study, about T cells of mothers and their children.

The sample was blood. These receptors were obtained from a boy younger than 18 in good health.

The chain links TRBV15 to TRBJ2-1; D perhaps matches TRBD2 (5 bases). V was clipped by 3 bases and J by 4 bases, with 13 bases between them. The CDR3 length is 15 residues. Germline V lookup: CDR1 LNHNV, CDR2 YYDKDF (reference sequence). This CDR3 reads CATSSLAGPYNEQFF. The CDR3 nucleotides are TGTGCCACCAGCAGTCTGGCGGGCCCGTACAATGAGCAGTTCTTC.

The chain joins TRBV5-1 to TRBJ1-4; D might be TRBD1 (6 bases). V was cut by 7 bases and J by 2 bases, with 12 bases left in between. Germline V lookup: CDR1 SGHRS, CDR2 YFSETQ. This CDR3 comprises 14 residues. As DNA, the CDR3 is TGCGCCAGCGGAGAAGGGGGGACTAATGAAAAACTGTTTTTT. It codes for CASGEGGTNEKLFF.

This clonotype was detected a few times. The chain couples TRBV5-6 to TRBJ1-5; TRBD1 is a possible D gene (5 bases). The CDR3 is 15 amino acids. Germline CDR1 SGHDT, CDR2 YYEEEE. Trimming shortened V by 0 bases and J by 2 bases, and 9 bases separated the two germline ends. CDR3 protein: CASSLVRDGNQPQHF. The DNA of the CDR3 is TGTGCCAGCAGCTTGGTGCGGGACGGCAATCAGCCCCAGCATTTT.

V gene TRBV9 combines with J gene TRBJ2-1; 10 bases are shared with TRBD2. The CDR3 totals 16 residues. V was pared by 0 bases and J by 5 bases, with 5 bases of the junction left unmatched. The germline V gene has CDR1 SGDLS and CDR2 YYNGEE. The CDR3 loop reads CASSVASGGADNEQFF. CDR3 nucleotides: TGTGCCAGCAGCGTAGCTAGCGGGGGAGCCGACAATGAGCAGTTCTTC.

This clonotype was counted between two and nine times. V usage is TRBV12-3 or TRBV12-4 and J usage is TRBJ1-5; the D is unclear. The CDR3 spans 11 residues. With 3 bases removed from V and 6 bases from J, the gap between germline ends came to 3 bases. The CDR3 DNA follows: TGTGCCAGCAGTTTTTCTCAGCCCCAGCATTTT. Its protein product is CASSFSQPQHF.

The V gene is TRBV12-3 or TRBV12-4, the J gene TRBJ2-2; 7 bases agree with TRBD1. The CDR3 is 19 amino acids. Losses at the gene ends were 5 bases for V and 0 bases for J; bases not matched to a gene: 15. This chain's CDR3 is CASSAQGTIPFANTGELFF. In DNA form, the CDR3 reads TGTGCCAGCAGTGCACAGGGGACCATCCCGTTCGCGAACACCGGGGAGCTGTTTTTT.

The chain uses TRBV28 and TRBJ2-7; D gene unclear. CDR1 is MDHEN, CDR2 SYDVKM, per germline. V was cut by 6 bases and J by 0 bases, with 9 bases left in between. The CDR3 has 13 residues. The CDR3 DNA sequence: TGTGCCAGCAGCTTCTTTAGCTCCTACGAGCAGTACTTC. Its protein is CASSFFSSYEQYF.

V gene TRBV20-1 combines with J gene TRBJ2-5, with TRBD2 matching over 9 bases. The DNA end is a closer match to TRBJ2-1, so the J assignment may be wrong. Germline lookup yields CDR1 DFQATT and CDR2 SNEGSKA (reference sequence). The CDR3 consists of 15 residues. The CDR3 DNA follows: TGCAGTGCTACCCGACTAGCGGACCTATACAATGAGCAGTTCTTC. It yields the protein CSATRLADLYNEQFF.

This clonotype was seen a few times. The chain employs TRBV29-1 and TRBJ2-2, with TRBD1 identical over 7 bases. After removal of 2 bases from V and 4 bases from J, the junction contained 4 bases not matched to a gene. The length of the CDR3 is 14 residues. Germline V lookup: CDR1 SQVTM, CDR2 ANQGSEA. The CDR3 coding sequence is TGCAGCGTTGAACAGGGGGTCGGCACCGGGGAGCTGTTTTTT. Amino acid sequence: CSVEQGVGTGELFF.

V usage is TRBV28 and J usage is TRBJ2-7, with no clear D. The germline CDR1 and CDR2 sequences are MDHEN and SYDVKM. The CDR3 is made up of 14 amino acids. V was trimmed by 5 bases and J by 0 bases, leaving 11 bases between them. The CDR3 DNA reads as TGTGCCAGCAGTAGAGGAAGCTACTCCTACGAGCAGTACTTC. This codes for CASSRGSYSYEQYF.

The V and J genes are TRBV20-1 and TRBJ1-2; unclear D gene. Germline V gene lookup returns CDR1 DFQATT and CDR2 SNEGSKA (reference sequence). V was cut by 2 bases and J by 6 bases, with 13 bases left in between. The CDR3 consists of 13 residues. CDR3 region: CSARTSAVDGYTF. The CDR3 DNA follows: TGCAGTGCTAGAACGTCGGCAGTGGATGGCTACACCTTC.

This rearrangement joins TRBV20-1 to TRBJ1-2; 9 bases are a match to TRBD1. The germline V gene encodes CDR1 DFQATT and CDR2 SNEGSKA (reference sequence). V trimming: 7 bases; J trimming: 2 bases; junction bases outside the gene matches: 2. This CDR3 is built from 12 residues. Here the CDR3 DNA reads TGCAGTGGGGACAGGGAGAACTATGGCTACACCTTC. The encoded protein is CSGDRENYGYTF.

This rearrangement joins TRBV29-1 to TRBJ2-5, with D unresolved. The J call may be wrong; the DNA end is better matched by TRBJ2-7. CDR3 length: 11 residues. From germline, CDR1 is SQVTM and CDR2 ANQGSEA. CDR3 region: CSVVFGYEQYF. DNA for the CDR3: TGCAGCGTTGTCTTCGGCTACGAGCAGTACTTC.

This rearrangement joins TRBV4-2 to TRBJ2-3; 8 bases are shared with TRBD1. Germline V lookup: CDR1 LGHNA, CDR2 YNFKEQ. The V segment lost 4 bases and the J segment 4 bases; nucleotides outside the gene matches: 4. The CDR3 has 14 residues. The CDR3 protein is CASSPGGEADTQYF. The CDR3 bases are TGTGCCAGCAGCCCAGGGGGCGAAGCAGATACGCAGTATTTT.

The chain employs TRBV7-9 and TRBJ2-2; tentative D call: TRBD1 (6 bases). The CDR3 contains 19 residues. Looked up from germline, CDR1 is SEHNR and CDR2 is FQNEAQ (reference sequence). V lost 5 bases and J lost 2, with 24 bases in between. The CDR3 reads CASSEDRRLHFSNTGELFF. CDR3 nucleotides: TGTGCCAGCAGCGAAGACAGGCGATTACACTTTTCAAACACCGGGGAGCTGTTTTTT.

The CDR3 reads CSVGDRRMNTEAFF. Written as DNA, the CDR3 is TGCAGCGTGGGGGACAGGAGAATGAACACTGAAGCTTTCTTT. The chain links TRBV29-1 to TRBJ1-1, with 8 bases matching TRBD1. Trimming cost V 6 bases and J 0 bases; bases outside gene matches: 6. Germline CDR1 and CDR2: SQVTM and ANQGSEA. The CDR3 has 14 residues.

J is TRBJ2-5 and V is TRBV12-3 or TRBV12-4; 8 nucleotides agree with TRBD1. CDR3 length: 14 amino acids. V lost 7 bases, J lost 1 base, and 5 bases stayed unmatched. CDR3 coding DNA: TGTGCCAGCATCCACAGGGGGTTCCAAGAGACCCAGTACTTC. Protein: CASIHRGFQETQYF.